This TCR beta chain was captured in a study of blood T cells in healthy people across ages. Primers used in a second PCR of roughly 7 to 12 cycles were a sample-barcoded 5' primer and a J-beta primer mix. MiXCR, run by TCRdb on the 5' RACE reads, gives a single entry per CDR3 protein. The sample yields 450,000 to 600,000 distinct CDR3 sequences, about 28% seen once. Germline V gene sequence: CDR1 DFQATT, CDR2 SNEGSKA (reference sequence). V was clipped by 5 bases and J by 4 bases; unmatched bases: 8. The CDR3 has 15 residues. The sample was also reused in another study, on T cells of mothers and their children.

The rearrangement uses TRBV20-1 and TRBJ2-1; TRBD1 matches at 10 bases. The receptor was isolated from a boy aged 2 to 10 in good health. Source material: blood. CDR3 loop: CSASSGGQGYNEQFF. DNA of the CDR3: TGCAGTGCTTCCAGCGGGGGACAGGGGTACAATGAGCAGTTCTTC.